The clone carrying this TCR beta chain was detected a few times. The sample is drawn from a study of blood T cell repertoires in COVID-19. Study at large: The origin of the acute and convalescent COVID-19 samples was the United States, Italy and Spain.

Measured with immunoSEQ multiplex PCR; TCRdb has only the in-frame clones, and not every one. The table lists about 270,000 clones, 86% of them singletons. CDR3 length equals 16 residues. Germline CDR1 SGDLS, CDR2 YYNGEE. The J segment lost 5 bases and the V segment lost 4 bases, leaving 13 bases of the junction unmatched. The material sequenced was peripheral blood. The TCR comes from a man aged 35-49 years with active or convalescent COVID-19. The chain joins TRBV9 to TRBJ2-3; 7 positions match TRBD2. DNA for the CDR3: TGTGCCAGCAGCCCCCCGGGGGGATCGGGTAGAGATACGCAGTATTTT. It codes for CASSPPGGSGRDTQYF.